This T cell receptor (beta chain) was sequenced during a study of blood T cell repertoires in COVID-19. Background on the study: The origin of the acute and convalescent COVID-19 samples was the United States, Italy and Spain. The cDNA or gDNA used as material had been derived from T cells, B-cell-depleted T cells, or PBMCs.

Using immunoSEQ multiplex PCR, the repertoire was profiled, and TCRdb retains in-frame clones only, with some absent. The repertoire holds about 83,000 clones, with around 87% as singletons. Germline V CDR1 and CDR2: LGHNA, YNFKEQ. There are 15 residues in the CDR3. V was trimmed by 2 bases and J by 5 bases, leaving 15 bases between them. This clone has only one observation. The sample consisted of peripheral blood. This sequence joins TRBV4-2 and TRBJ1-1; D gene unclear. The sequence was collected from an elderly man with active or convalescent COVID-19. The CDR3: CASSQKRVGRTEAFF. The DNA for the CDR3 is TGTGCCAGCAGCCAAAAGAGGGTGGGAAGAACTGAAGCTTTCTTT.